This T cell receptor (beta chain) appears in the sequencing data of a study of regulatory T cells in long-lasting Graves disease. Specified time point: newly diagnosed GD, antithyroid drugs for less than 3 months. The TCR library was made from RNA extracted from PBMCs. This clonotype has at least ten counts. Assembly of TCR beta libraries relied on iRepertoire HTBI primers together with Arm-PCR of CDR3 regions. TCRdb reprocessed the multiplex PCR reads via MiXCR and lists one record per CDR3 protein. The sample includes 560,000 or so distinct CDR3 sequences, about 15% of them seen just once. This CDR3 has 17 residues. Germline CDR1 SGHAT, CDR2 FQDESV (reference sequence). Unmatched junction bases numbered 16, after V lost 4 bases and J lost 15 bases. The data were also submitted as part of a second study, on T cells in Graves' hyperthyroidism and ophthalmopathy.

V is TRBV11-1 and J is TRBJ2-1, with 15 positions matching TRBD2. The clonotype originates from a man aged 18 to 30 with Graves disease. The sample consisted of peripheral blood mononuclear cells (PBMCs), taken at new diagnosis, from a patient treated with antithyroid drugs. CDR3 bases: TGTGCCAGCAGCTCGCCAGTTGGGACTAGCGGGAGGAGGGATGCGTTCTTC. As protein: CASSSPVGTSGRRDAFF.